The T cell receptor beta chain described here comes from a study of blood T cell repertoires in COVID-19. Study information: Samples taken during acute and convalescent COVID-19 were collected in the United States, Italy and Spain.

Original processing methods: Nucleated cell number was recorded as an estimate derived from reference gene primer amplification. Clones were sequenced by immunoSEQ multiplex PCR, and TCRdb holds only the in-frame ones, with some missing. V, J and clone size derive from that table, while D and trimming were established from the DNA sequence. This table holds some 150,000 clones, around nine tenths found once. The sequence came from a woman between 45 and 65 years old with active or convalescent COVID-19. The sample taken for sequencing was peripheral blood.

CDR3 residues: CASTSGYEAFF. In DNA, the CDR3 is TGTGCCAGCACCTCAGGGTACGAAGCTTTCTTT. This rearrangement joins TRBV12-3 or TRBV12-4 to TRBJ1-1; tentative D call: TRBD1 (5 bases). The V and J ends lost 7 bases and 8 bases respectively, with 11 bases between them. CDR3 size: 11 residues.